Sequencing of this T cell receptor (beta chain) was carried out in a study of T-cell reconstitution after alpha-beta-depleted transplantation in children. Turning to this clonotype: Its antigen is still unknown.

Overall study findings and caveats: Recipient T cells and thymic progenitors that survived were the source of the high TCRbeta diversity seen at day 60 in some patients. When one year had passed after transplant, most T-cell counts and diversity came from newly produced T cells. Approximately two months post-transplant, alpha-beta T cells reportedly originated from several hundred expanded graft clones.

Unique molecular identifiers were used to barcode this TCRbeta library. In TCRdb, the PCR reads were re-called with MiXCR into one record per CDR3 protein. In the table there are almost 250,000 distinct CDR3 sequences, 25% of which are singletons. The clonotype was recovered from a girl aged 2-10 years with Fanconi anemia, due to receive a stem cell transplant. This specimen was PBMCs, taken before TCRalphabeta/CD19-depleted stem cell transplant.

The CDR3 nucleotides read TGTGCCAGCAGCTTTCACCAGGGAATCCTCTATAAGGATACGCAGTATTTT. This encodes CASSFHQGILYKDTQYF. The chain joins TRBV5-6 to TRBJ2-3; the D gene is possibly TRBD1 (5 bases). With 2 bases removed from V and 6 bases from J, the gap between germline ends came to 22 bases. This CDR3 region has 17 residues. Germline-derived CDR1 and CDR2 are SGHDT and YYEEEE.